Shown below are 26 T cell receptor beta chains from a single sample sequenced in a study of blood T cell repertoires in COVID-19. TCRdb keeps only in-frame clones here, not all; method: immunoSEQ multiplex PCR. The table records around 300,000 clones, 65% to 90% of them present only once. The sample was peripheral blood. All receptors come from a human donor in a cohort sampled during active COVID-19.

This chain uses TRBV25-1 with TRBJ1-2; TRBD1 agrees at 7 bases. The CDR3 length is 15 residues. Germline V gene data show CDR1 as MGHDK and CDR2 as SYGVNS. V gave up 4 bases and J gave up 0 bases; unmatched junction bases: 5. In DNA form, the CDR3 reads TGTGCCAGCAGTGCCCAGGGACAGTCTAACTATGGCTACACCTTC. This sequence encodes CASSAQGQSNYGYTF.

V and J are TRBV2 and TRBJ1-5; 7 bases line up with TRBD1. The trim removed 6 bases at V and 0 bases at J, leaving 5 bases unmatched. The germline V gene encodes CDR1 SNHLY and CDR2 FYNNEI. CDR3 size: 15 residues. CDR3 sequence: CASRGGQYSNQPQHF. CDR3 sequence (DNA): TGTGCCAGCAGAGGGGGACAGTATAGCAATCAGCCCCAGCATTTT.

The CDR3 nucleotides read TGTGCCAGCAGCTTAGTCTCCGGAGGGGCTTATGGCTACACCTTC. This sequence encodes CASSLVSGGAYGYTF. This sequence joins TRBV7-9 and TRBJ1-2, with D possibly being TRBD1 (5 bases). This CDR3 spans 15 amino acids. The V and J ends lost 1 base and 5 bases respectively, with 14 bases between them. The germline CDR1 and CDR2 sequences are SEHNR and FQNEAQ (reference sequence).

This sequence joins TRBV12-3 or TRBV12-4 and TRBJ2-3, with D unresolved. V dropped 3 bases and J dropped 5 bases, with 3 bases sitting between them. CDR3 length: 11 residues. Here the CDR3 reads CASSFLDTQYF. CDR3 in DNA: TGTGCCAGCAGTTTTCTAGATACGCAGTATTTT.

The CDR3: CASSFWTGGSSYNSPLHF. The CDR3 coding sequence is TGCGCCAGCAGCTTCTGGACAGGGGGGAGCTCCTATAATTCACCCCTCCACTTT. V gene TRBV5-1 combines with J gene TRBJ1-6, with 10 positions matching TRBD1. CDR3 size: 18 residues. The germline CDR1 and CDR2 sequences are SGHRS and YFSETQ. J was trimmed by 0 bases and V by 2 bases; bases with no gene match: 5.

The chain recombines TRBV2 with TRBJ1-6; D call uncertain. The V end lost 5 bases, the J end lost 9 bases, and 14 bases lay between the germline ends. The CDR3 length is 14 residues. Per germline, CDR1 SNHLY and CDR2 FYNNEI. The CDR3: CASSSSGRSSPLHF. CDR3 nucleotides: TGTGCCAGCAGTTCTTCCGGGAGATCTTCACCCCTCCACTTT.

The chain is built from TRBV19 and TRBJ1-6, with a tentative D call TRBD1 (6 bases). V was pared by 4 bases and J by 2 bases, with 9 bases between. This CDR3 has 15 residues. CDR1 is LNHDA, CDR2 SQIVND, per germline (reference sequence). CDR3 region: CASSTTGTYNSPLHF. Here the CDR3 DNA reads TGTGCCAGTAGTACGACAGGCACCTATAATTCACCCCTCCACTTT. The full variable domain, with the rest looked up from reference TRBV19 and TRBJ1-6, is DGGITQSPKYLFRKEGQNVTLSCEQNLNHDAMYWYRQDPGQGLRLIYYSQIVNDFQKGDIAEGYSVSREKKESFPLTVTSAQKNPTAFYLCASSTTGTYNSPLHFGNGTRLTVT.

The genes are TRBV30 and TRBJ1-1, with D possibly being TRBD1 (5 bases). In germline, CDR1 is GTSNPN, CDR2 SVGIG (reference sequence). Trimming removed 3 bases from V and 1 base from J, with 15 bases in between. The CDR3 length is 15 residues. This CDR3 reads CAWSAWGRENTEAFF. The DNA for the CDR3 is TGTGCCTGGAGCGCTTGGGGGAGGGAGAACACTGAAGCTTTCTTT.

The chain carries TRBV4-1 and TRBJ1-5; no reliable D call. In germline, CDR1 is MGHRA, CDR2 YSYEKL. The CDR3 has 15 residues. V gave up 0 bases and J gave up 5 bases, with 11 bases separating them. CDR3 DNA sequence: TGCGCCAGCAGCCAAGATAGAGTCGGGTATCAGCCCCAGCATTTT. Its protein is CASSQDRVGYQPQHF.

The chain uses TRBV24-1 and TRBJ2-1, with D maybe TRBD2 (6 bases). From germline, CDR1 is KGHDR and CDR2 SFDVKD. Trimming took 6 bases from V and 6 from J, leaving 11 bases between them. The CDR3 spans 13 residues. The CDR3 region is CATSIDSGNEQFF. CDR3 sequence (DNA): TGTGCCACCAGTATTGATAGCGGCAATGAGCAGTTCTTC.

CDR3 coding DNA: TGTGCCAGCAGTCCCGGGTCCAGCGCTGGAAACACCATATATTTT. Encoded protein: CASSPGSSAGNTIYF. This sequence joins TRBV14 and TRBJ1-3; D gene uncertain. Germline CDR1 reads SGHDN; CDR2 reads FVKESK. The length of the CDR3 is 15 residues. The germline V and J ends were trimmed by 6 bases and 2 bases, with 14 bases remaining between them.

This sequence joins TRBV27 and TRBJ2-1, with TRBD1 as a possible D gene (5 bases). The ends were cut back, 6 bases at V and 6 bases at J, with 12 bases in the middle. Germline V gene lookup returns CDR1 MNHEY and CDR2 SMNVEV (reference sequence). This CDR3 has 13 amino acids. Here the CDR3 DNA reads TGTGCCAGCAGCAGGGTGAGCGTCAATGAGCAGTTCTTC. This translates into CASSRVSVNEQFF.

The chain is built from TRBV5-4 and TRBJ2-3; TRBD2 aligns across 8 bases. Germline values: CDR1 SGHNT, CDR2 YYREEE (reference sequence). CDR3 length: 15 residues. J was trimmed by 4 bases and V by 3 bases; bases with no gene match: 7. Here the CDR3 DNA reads TGTGCCAGCAGCTCGGCGGGGGGTAGTTCAGATACGCAGTATTTT. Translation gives CASSSAGGSSDTQYF.

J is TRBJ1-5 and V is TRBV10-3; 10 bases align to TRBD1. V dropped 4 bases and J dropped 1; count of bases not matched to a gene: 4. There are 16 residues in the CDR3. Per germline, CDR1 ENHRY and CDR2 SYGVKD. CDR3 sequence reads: CAISGSGQGSNQPQHF. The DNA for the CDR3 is TGTGCCATCAGTGGCTCGGGACAGGGGAGCAATCAGCCCCAGCATTTT.

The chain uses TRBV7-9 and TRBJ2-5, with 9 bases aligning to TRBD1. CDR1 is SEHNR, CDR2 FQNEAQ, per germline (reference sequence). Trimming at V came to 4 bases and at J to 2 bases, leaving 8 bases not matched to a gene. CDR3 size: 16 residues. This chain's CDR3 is CASSSEGQGTQETQYF. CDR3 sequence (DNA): TGTGCCAGCAGCTCCGAAGGACAGGGGACACAAGAGACCCAGTACTTC.

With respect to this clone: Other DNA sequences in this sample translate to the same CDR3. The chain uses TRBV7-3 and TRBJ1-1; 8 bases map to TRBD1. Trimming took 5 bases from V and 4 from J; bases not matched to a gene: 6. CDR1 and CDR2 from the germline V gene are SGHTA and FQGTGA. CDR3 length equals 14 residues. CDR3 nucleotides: TGTGCCAGCAGCCCTACAGGGGGGGGCACTGAAGCTTTCTTT. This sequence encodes CASSPTGGGTEAFF.

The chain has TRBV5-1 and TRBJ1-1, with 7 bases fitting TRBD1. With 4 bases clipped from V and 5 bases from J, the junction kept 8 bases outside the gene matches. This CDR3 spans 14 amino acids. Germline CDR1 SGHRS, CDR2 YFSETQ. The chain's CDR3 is CASSIRQGGTEAFF. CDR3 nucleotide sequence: TGCGCCAGCAGCATCCGGCAGGGGGGAACTGAAGCTTTCTTT.

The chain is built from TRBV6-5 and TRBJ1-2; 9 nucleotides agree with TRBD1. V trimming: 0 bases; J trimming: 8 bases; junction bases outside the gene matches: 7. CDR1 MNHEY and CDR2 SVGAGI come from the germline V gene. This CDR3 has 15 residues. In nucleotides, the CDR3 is TGTGCCAGCAGTTACTCGGGACAGGGCAGAGGCGGCTACACCTTC. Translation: CASSYSGQGRGGYTF.

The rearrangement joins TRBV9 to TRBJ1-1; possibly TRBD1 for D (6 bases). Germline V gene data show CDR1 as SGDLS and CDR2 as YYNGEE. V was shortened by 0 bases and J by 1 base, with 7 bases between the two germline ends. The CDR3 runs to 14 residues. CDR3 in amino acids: CASSVGGPNTEAFF. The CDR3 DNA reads TGTGCCAGCAGCGTAGGGGGGCCGAACACTGAAGCTTTCTTT.

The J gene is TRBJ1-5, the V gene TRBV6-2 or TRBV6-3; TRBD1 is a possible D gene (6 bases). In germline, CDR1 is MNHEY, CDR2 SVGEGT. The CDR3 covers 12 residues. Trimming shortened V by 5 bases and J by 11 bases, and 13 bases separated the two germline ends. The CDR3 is CASSPQGSAQHF. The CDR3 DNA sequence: TGTGCCAGCAGTCCACAGGGTTCTGCCCAGCATTTT.

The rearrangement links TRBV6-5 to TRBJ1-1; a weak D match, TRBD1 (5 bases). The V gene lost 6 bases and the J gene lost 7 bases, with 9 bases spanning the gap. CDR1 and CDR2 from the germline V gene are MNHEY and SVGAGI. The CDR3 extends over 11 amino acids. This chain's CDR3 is CASRRQGEAFF. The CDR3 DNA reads TGTGCCAGCAGGAGGCAGGGTGAAGCTTTCTTT.

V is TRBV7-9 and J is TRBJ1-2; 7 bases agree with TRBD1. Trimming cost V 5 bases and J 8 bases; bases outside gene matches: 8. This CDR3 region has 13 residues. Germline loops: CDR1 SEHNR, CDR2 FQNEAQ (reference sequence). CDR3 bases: TGTGCCAGCAGCATTGACAGGGTTGGCGGCTACACCTTC. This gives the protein CASSIDRVGGYTF.

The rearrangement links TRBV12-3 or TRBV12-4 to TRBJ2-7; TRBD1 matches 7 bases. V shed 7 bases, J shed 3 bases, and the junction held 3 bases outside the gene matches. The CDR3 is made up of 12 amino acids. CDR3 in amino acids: CASTGGSYEQYF. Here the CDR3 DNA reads TGTGCCAGCACAGGGGGTAGCTACGAGCAGTACTTC.

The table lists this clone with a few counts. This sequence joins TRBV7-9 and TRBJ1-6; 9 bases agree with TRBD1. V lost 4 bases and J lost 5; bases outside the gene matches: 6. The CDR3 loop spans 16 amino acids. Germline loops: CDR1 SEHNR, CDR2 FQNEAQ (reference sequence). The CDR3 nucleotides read TGTGCCAGCAGCTCCTCCGGGACAGGGAATAATTCACCCCTCCACTTT. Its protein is CASSSSGTGNNSPLHF.

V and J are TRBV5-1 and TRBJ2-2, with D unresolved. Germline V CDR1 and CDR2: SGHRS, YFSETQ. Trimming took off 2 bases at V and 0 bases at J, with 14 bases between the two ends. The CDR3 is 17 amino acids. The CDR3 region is CASSFASLVTNTGELFF. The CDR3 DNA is TGCGCCAGCAGCTTTGCCTCTCTAGTTACGAACACCGGGGAGCTGTTTTTT.

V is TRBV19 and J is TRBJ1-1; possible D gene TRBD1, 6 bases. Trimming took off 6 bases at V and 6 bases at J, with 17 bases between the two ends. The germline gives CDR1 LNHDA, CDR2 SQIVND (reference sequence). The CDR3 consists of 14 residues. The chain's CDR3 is CASRSSFPGAEAFF. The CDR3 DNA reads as TGTGCCAGTAGGAGCAGTTTCCCAGGGGCTGAAGCTTTCTTT.